The 17 T cell receptor beta chains below all came from one sample that was sequenced in a study of identical twins. MiXCR, run by TCRdb on the 5' RACE reads, gives a single entry per CDR3 protein. The table records approximately 210,000 distinct CDR3 sequences, around 10% of them present only once. The sample consisted of memory (CD45RO+) T cells sorted from blood. Receptor source: a woman aged 18-35 years in good health.

This clonotype has a handful of counts. The chain carries TRBV29-1 and TRBJ2-4; 7 bases align to TRBD1. This CDR3 is built from 12 residues. The germline V gene has CDR1 SQVTM and CDR2 ANQGSEA. V lost 4 bases to trimming and J lost 11 bases; unmatched junction nucleotides: 8. This CDR3 reads CSVGTGAAVQYF. The CDR3 DNA reads as TGCAGCGTTGGTACAGGGGCCGCGGTTCAGTACTTC.

This clonotype was picked up a small number of times. A read error may produce the germline difference seen at one junction end. The chain recombines TRBV7-7 with TRBJ2-5, with 8 bases aligning to TRBD2. The CDR3 loop spans 13 amino acids. Germline V gene sequence: CDR1 SSHAT, CDR2 FNYEAQ (reference sequence). CDR3 bases: TGTGCTAGCAGCGTACGGGGGGGAGAGACCCAGTACTTC. Its protein product is CASSVRGGETQYF.

This clonotype was seen a handful of times. This rearrangement joins TRBV5-1 to TRBJ1-1, with D uncertain. Germline assignment: CDR1 SGHRS and CDR2 YFSETQ. The CDR3 spans 15 residues. V lost 0 bases to trimming and J lost 2 bases, with 11 bases between them. The CDR3 region is CASSLAAGRNTEAFF. In nucleotides, the CDR3 is TGCGCCAGCAGCTTGGCCGCCGGCCGAAACACTGAAGCTTTCTTT.

This chain connects TRBV11-3 to TRBJ2-1; D might be TRBD2 (7 bases). The CDR3 spans 16 residues. CDR1 is SGHNT and CDR2 is YENEEA in the germline V gene. V was shortened by 2 bases and J by 3 bases, with 14 bases between the two germline ends. CDR3 sequence: CASSLRVGGGYNEQFF. The CDR3 DNA reads as TGTGCCAGCAGCTTAAGGGTAGGGGGGGGCTACAATGAGCAGTTCTTC.

This clonotype was seen only a few times. V is TRBV5-6 and J is TRBJ2-7; a weak D match, TRBD2 (5 bases). CDR1 SGHDT and CDR2 YYEEEE come from the germline V gene. There are 13 residues in the CDR3. Deletions cut 4 bases from V and 7 bases from J, with 15 bases between. CDR3 coding DNA: TGTGCCAGCAGCGTGACTTTACCGGGGGAGCAGTACTTC. Translated: CASSVTLPGEQYF.

This clonotype came up a few times. V usage is TRBV6-2 or TRBV6-3 and J usage is TRBJ1-6, with D unresolved. Germline CDR1 and CDR2: MNHEY and SVGEGT. The V and J ends lost 5 bases and 3 bases respectively, with 14 bases between them. This CDR3 region has 16 residues. In DNA, the CDR3 is TGTGCCAGCAGTACTCACGGAGGCCGCTATAATTCACCCCTCCACTTT. Translated: CASSTHGGRYNSPLHF.

The gene calls are TRBV3-1 and TRBJ2-1; 8 bases line up with TRBD2. The CDR3 is 16 amino acids. With 6 bases clipped from V and 6 bases from J, the junction kept 13 bases outside the gene matches. The germline V gene encodes CDR1 LGHDT and CDR2 YNNKEL (reference sequence). CDR3 bases: TGTGCCAGCAGTTCTATAGGGGCGGGAGGAGCCAATGAGCAGTTCTTC. As protein: CASSSIGAGGANEQFF.

This clonotype was recorded at least ten times. The rearrangement uses TRBV10-2 and TRBJ2-5; D possibly matches TRBD1 or TRBD2 (7 bases each). The CDR3 extends over 14 amino acids. V lost 5 bases to trimming and J lost 4 bases, with 14 bases between them. From germline, CDR1 is WSHSY and CDR2 SAAADI. The DNA of the CDR3 is TGCGCCAGCAGTACTCAGGGGGGGCCAGAGACCCAGTACTTC. It specifies CASSTQGGPETQYF.

The V and J genes are TRBV10-1 and TRBJ2-5; D may be TRBD2 (6 bases). V shed 3 bases and J shed 5 bases, with 10 bases lying between them. CDR3 length: 13 residues. Germline V CDR1 and CDR2: WNHNN, SYGVQD (reference sequence). Here the CDR3 DNA reads TGCGCCAGCAGTGATCGCCGGGGGGAGACCCAGTACTTC. As protein: CASSDRRGETQYF.

This clonotype occurred many times. The chain recombines TRBV5-1 with TRBJ2-3, with TRBD2 matching 8 bases. With 0 bases clipped from V and 0 bases from J, the junction kept 3 bases outside the gene matches. Germline CDR1 is SGHRS and CDR2 is YFSETQ. There are 16 residues in the CDR3. CDR3 sequence (DNA): TGCGCCAGCAGCTTGGAGGCTAGCGGGAGCACAGATACGCAGTATTTT. Its protein is CASSLEASGSTDTQYF.

J is TRBJ2-3 and V is TRBV11-2; TRBD2 is a possible D gene (5 bases). Germline loops: CDR1 SGHAT, CDR2 FQNNGV. This CDR3 spans 13 amino acids. V was cut by 7 bases and J by 2 bases, with 10 bases left in between. As DNA, the CDR3 is TGTGCCAGCACGGAGCGGAACACAGATACGCAGTATTTT. This gives the protein CASTERNTDTQYF.

The sample holds a few counts of this clonotype. The genes are TRBV29-1 and TRBJ2-1; 7 positions agree with TRBD2. The CDR3 is 19 residues long. Germline V lookup: CDR1 SQVTM, CDR2 ANQGSEA. The junction had 22 bases not matched to a gene; V was cut back by 0 bases and J by 8 bases. The CDR3: CSVEDPRLAGAWVRHEQFF. The CDR3 coding sequence is TGCAGCGTTGAAGATCCCAGATTGGCGGGAGCCTGGGTACGGCATGAGCAGTTCTTC.

This clonotype has just a few counts. V and J are TRBV20-1 and TRBJ2-5, with 16 bases fitting TRBD2. The CDR3 length is 17 residues. Per germline, CDR1 DFQATT and CDR2 SNEGSKA (reference sequence). J lost 1 base, V lost 5 bases, and 7 bases had no gene match. The CDR3 reads CSASGTSGGGSQETQYF. The CDR3, as DNA: TGCAGTGCTTCCGGGACTAGCGGGGGGGGATCCCAAGAGACCCAGTACTTC.

This clonotype has ten or more counts. This chain links TRBV5-1 with TRBJ2-1; 13 nucleotides match TRBD2. V shed 0 bases and J 5 bases; nucleotides not matched to a gene: 2. Germline assignment: CDR1 SGHRS and CDR2 YFSETQ. The CDR3 has 16 residues. The CDR3 DNA is TGCGCCAGCAGCTTGGACGGGACTAGCGGGAACAATGAGCAGTTCTTC. It translates to CASSLDGTSGNNEQFF.

V is TRBV5-1 and J is TRBJ2-7, with 7 bases lining up with TRBD1. The CDR3 totals 14 residues. Trimming took 4 bases from V and 2 from J; bases not matched to a gene: 6. The V gene's germline CDR1 is SGHRS and CDR2 YFSETQ. The CDR3 DNA sequence: TGCGCCAGCAGCCCGCGACAGGGAACCTACGAGCAGTACTTC. Translated, it gives CASSPRQGTYEQYF.

In its sample, this clonotype was seen a few times. This chain connects TRBV6-5 to TRBJ1-2; the D is unclear. Trimming shortened V by 6 bases and J by 7 bases, and 12 bases separated the two germline ends. This CDR3 contains 12 residues. Germline V CDR1 and CDR2: MNHEY, SVGAGI. For the CDR3, the DNA is TGTGCCAGCAGCTCCGGAGTCGGTGGCTACACCTTC. Its translation is CASSSGVGGYTF.

This clonotype was seen repeatedly, ten times or more. This sequence joins TRBV7-2 and TRBJ1-1; D gene uncertain. In germline, CDR1 is SGHTA, CDR2 FQGNSA. The CDR3 sequence is 16 residues long. The V end was cut by 1 base, the J end by 5 bases, with 17 bases between. The CDR3 DNA is TGTGCCAGCAGCTTAGGTCCTGGTGGCGCGGGGACTGAAGCTTTCTTT. Translated: CASSLGPGGAGTEAFF.